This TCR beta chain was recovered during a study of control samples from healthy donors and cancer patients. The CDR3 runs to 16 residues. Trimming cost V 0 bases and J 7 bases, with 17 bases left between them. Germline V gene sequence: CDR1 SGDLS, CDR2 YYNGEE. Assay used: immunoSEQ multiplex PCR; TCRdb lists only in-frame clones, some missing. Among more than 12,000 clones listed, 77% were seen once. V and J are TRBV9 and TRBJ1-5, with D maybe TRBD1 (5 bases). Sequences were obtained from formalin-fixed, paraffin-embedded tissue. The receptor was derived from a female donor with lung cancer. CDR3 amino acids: CASSVGSGGLGQPQHF. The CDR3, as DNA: TGTGCCAGCAGCGTAGGATCCGGGGGTTTGGGGCAGCCCCAGCATTTT. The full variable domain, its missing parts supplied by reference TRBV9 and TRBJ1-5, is DSGVTQTPKHLITATGQRVTLRCSPRSGDLSVYWYQQSLDQGLQFLIQYYNGEERAKGNILERFSAQQFPDLHSELNLSSLELGDSALYFCASSVGSGGLGQPQHFGDGTRLSIL.